This TCR beta chain was identified in a study of response to subunit inactivated influenza vaccine. Overall study findings and caveats: Authors suggested each seasonal influenza vaccination recruits few new T cells.

Trimming at V came to 4 bases and at J to 6 bases, leaving 6 bases not matched to a gene. From germline, CDR1 is LGHDT and CDR2 YNNKEL (reference sequence). The CDR3 extends over 15 amino acids. TCRdb fed the RT-PCR reads into MiXCR, producing one record per CDR3 protein. Altogether around 160,000 distinct CDR3 sequences are present, roughly 11% being singletons, with the ten largest covering around 12%. In regard to this clonotype: What it binds is unknown.

The source was non-naive T cells sorted from PBMCs, collected roughly 45 days after vaccination. The source is a man in his fifties or sixties who received an inactivated influenza vaccine. The chain carries TRBV3-1 and TRBJ2-2; TRBD1 agrees at 9 bases. The CDR3 sequence is CASSPTGQGPGELFF. As DNA, the CDR3 is TGTGCCAGCAGCCCGACGGGACAGGGTCCCGGGGAGCTGTTTTTT.